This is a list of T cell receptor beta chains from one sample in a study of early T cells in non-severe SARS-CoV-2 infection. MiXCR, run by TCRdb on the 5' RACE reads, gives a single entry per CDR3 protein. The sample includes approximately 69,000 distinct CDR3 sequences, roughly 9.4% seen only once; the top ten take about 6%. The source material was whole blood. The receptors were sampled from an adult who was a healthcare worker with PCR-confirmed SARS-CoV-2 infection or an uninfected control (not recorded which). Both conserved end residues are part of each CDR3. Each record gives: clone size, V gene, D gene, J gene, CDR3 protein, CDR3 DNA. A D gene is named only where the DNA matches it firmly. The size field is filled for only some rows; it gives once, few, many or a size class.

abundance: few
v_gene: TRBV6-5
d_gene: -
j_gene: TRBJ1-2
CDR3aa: CASIPGTGGGYTF
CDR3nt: TGTGCCAGCATTCCTGGGACGGGAGGGGGCTACACCTTC

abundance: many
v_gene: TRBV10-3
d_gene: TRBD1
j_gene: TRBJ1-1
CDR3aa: CAISVIETGGPEAFF
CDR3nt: TGTGCCATCAGCGTTATAGAGACAGGGGGCCCTGAAGCTTTCTTT

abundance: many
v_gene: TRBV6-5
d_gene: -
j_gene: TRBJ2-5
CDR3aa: CASSRSYQETQYF
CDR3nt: TGTGCCAGCAGCAGGAGTTACCAAGAGACCCAGTACTTC

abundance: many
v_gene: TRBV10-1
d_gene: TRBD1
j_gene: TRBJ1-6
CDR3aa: CASSSGQGAHSPLHF
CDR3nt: TGCGCCAGCAGTTCGGGACAGGGGGCCCATTCACCCCTCCACTTT

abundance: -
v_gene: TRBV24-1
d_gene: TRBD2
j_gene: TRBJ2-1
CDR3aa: CATSDQLAGVGNEQFF
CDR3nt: TGTGCCACCAGTGACCAACTAGCGGGAGTAGGGAATGAGCAGTTCTTC

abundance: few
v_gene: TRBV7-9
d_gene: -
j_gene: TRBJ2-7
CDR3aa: CASSLNSGSGSSYEQYF
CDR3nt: TGTGCCAGCAGCTTGAATAGTGGTAGCGGAAGCTCCTACGAGCAGTACTTC

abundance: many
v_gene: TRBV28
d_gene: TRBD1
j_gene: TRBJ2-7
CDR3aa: CASSRPGQRSEQYF
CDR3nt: TGTGCCAGCAGCCGTCCGGGACAGCGATCCGAGCAGTACTTC

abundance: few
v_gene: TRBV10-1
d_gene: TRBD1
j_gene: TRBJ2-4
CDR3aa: CASSESTGVGIQYF
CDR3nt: TGCGCCAGCAGTGAATCGACAGGGGTCGGCATTCAGTACTTC

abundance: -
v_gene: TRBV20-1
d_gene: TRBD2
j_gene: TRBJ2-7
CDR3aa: CSASTGLDTYEQYF
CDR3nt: TGCAGTGCTAGTACAGGACTAGATACCTACGAGCAGTACTTC

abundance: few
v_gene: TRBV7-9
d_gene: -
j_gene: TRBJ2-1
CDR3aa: CASSLAGGLRNEQFF
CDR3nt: TGTGCCAGCAGCTTAGCGGGGGGGCTTCGCAATGAGCAGTTCTTC

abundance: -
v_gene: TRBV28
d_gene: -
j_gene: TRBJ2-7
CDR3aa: CASSFKFGVYEQYF
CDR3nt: TGTGCCAGCAGTTTCAAGTTTGGGGTCTACGAGCAGTACTTC

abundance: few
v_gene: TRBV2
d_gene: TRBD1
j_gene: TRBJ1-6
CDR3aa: CASSLGQGVNSPLHF
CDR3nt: TGTGCCAGCAGTTTGGGACAGGGGGTAAATTCACCCCTCCACTTT

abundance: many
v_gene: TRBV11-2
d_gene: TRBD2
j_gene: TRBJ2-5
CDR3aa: CASSGGAGGPGETQYF
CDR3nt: TGTGCCAGCAGCGGAGGAGCGGGAGGGCCGGGCGAGACCCAGTACTTC

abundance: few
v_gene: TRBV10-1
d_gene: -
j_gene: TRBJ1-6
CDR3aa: CASSPGLNSPLHF
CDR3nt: TGCGCCAGCAGCCCGGGCCTCAATTCACCCCTCCACTTT

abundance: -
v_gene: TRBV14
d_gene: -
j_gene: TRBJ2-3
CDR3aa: CASSPVTLRYTDTQYF
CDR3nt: TGTGCCAGTTCCCCGGTTACTCTCCGATACACAGATACGCAGTATTTT

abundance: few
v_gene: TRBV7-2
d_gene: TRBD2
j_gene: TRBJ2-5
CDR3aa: CASASGVQETQYF
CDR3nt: TGTGCCAGTGCAAGCGGGGTCCAAGAGACCCAGTACTTC

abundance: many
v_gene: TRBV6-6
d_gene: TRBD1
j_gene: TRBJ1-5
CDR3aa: CASSERTGRQPQHF
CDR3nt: TGTGCCAGCAGTGAAAGGACAGGACGGCAGCCCCAGCATTTT

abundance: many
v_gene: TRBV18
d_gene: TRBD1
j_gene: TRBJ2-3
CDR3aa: CASSRRPGQGPDTQYF
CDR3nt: TGTGCCAGCTCACGACGCCCGGGACAGGGGCCCGATACGCAGTATTTT

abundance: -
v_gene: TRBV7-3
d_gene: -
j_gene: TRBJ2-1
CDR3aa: CASSSSVGKDEQFF
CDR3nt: TGTGCCAGCAGCTCGTCCGTGGGGAAAGATGAGCAGTTCTTC

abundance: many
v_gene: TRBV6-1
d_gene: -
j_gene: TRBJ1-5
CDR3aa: CASTERTDGFGPQHF
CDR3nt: TGTGCCAGCACCGAGCGGACGGACGGGTTTGGGCCCCAGCATTTT

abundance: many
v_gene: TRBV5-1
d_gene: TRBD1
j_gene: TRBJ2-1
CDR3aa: CASSLLPDRDNEQFF
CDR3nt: TGCGCCAGCAGCCTTCTCCCAGACAGGGACAATGAGCAGTTCTTC

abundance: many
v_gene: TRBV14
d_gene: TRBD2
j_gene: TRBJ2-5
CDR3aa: CASSQSWGTSGFQETQYF
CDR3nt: TGTGCCAGCAGCCAATCCTGGGGGACTAGCGGTTTCCAAGAGACCCAGTACTTC

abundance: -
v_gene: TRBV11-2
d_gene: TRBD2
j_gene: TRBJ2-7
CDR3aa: CASSWGLAGTYEQYF
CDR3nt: TGTGCCAGCAGCTGGGGACTAGCGGGAACCTACGAGCAGTACTTC

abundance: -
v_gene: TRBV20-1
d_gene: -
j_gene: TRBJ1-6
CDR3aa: CSLEGGNSPLHF
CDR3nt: TGCAGTCTCGAGGGCGGGAATTCACCCCTCCACTTT

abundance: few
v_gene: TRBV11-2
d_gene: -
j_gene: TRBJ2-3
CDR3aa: CASSFIGTERADTQYF
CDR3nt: TGTGCCAGCAGCTTCATCGGGACGGAGAGGGCAGATACGCAGTATTTT

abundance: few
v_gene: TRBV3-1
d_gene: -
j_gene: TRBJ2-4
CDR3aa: CASSRQIQAVVIQYF
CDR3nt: TGTGCCAGCAGTCGCCAGATTCAGGCGGTTGTCATTCAGTACTTC

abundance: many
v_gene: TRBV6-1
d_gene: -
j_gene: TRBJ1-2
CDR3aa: CASGAHGYTF
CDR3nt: TGTGCCAGCGGGGCACATGGCTACACCTTC

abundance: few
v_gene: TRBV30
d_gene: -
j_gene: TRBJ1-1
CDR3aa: CAWRTNTEAFF
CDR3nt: TGTGCCTGGAGGACAAACACTGAAGCTTTCTTT

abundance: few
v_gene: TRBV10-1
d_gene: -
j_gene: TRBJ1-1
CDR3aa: CASTSDRLNTEAFF
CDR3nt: TGCGCCAGCACTTCGGACAGACTGAACACTGAAGCTTTCTTT

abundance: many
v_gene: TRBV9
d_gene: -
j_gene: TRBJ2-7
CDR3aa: CASSGGTFDYEQYF
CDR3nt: TGTGCCAGCAGCGGCGGTACATTCGACTACGAGCAGTACTTC

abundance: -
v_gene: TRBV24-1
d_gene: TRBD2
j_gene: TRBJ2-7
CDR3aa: CATSDRLAEIYEQYF
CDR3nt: TGTGCCACCAGTGATCGACTAGCGGAGATCTACGAGCAGTACTTC

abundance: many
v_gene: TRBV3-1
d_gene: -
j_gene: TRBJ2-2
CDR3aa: CASSQGAKTGSTGELFF
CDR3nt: TGTGCCAGCAGCCAAGGGGCCAAAACAGGGAGCACCGGGGAGCTGTTTTTT

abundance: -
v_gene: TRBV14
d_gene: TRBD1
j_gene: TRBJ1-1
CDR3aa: CASSQTGGTEAFF
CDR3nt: TGTGCCAGCAGCCAGACAGGGGGCACTGAAGCTTTCTTT

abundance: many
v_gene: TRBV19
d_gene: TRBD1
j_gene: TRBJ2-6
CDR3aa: CASRGAGTGMSGANVLTF
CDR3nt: TGTGCCAGCAGGGGAGCCGGGACAGGGATGTCTGGGGCCAACGTCCTGACTTTC

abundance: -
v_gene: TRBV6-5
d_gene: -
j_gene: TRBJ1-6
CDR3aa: CASKGSYNSPLHF
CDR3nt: TGTGCCAGCAAAGGCTCCTATAATTCACCCCTCCACTTT

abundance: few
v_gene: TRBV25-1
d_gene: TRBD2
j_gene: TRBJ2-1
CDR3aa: CASSSPGTSGRGEQFF
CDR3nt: TGTGCCAGCAGTTCCCCCGGGACTAGCGGGAGGGGCGAGCAGTTCTTC

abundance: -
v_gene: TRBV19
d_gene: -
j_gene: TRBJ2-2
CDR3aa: CASSRGYGELFF
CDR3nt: TGTGCCAGTAGTAGGGGGTACGGGGAGCTGTTTTTT

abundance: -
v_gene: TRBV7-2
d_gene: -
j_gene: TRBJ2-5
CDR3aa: CASSWGRIQETQYF
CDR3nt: TGTGCCAGCTCTTGGGGGCGGATTCAAGAGACCCAGTACTTC

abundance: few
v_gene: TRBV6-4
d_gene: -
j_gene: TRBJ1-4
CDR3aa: CASSDSELGRRGKKLFF
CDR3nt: TGTGCCAGCAGTGACTCTGAGTTGGGGCGCCGGGGGAAAAAACTGTTTTTT